The 2 T cell receptor beta chains below were found in one sample sequenced in a study of blood T cell repertoires in COVID-19. Sequencing was performed with immunoSEQ multiplex PCR; in TCRdb, only in-frame clones are kept and a portion is missing. The sample lists about 140,000 clones, around nine tenths seen once, with roughly 1.6% in the top ten. The sequencing input was peripheral blood. Receptors originate from a woman between 50 and 59 years old with acute or convalescent COVID-19.

This chain joins TRBV5-1 and TRBJ1-1, with 10 bases matching TRBD1. Germline values: CDR1 SGHRS, CDR2 YFSETQ. V lost 4 bases and J lost 5; bases outside the gene matches: 8. This CDR3 is built from 15 residues. The CDR3 DNA follows: TGCGCCAGCAGCACTCTGGACAGGGGGTCGACTGAAGCTTTCTTT. This codes for CASSTLDRGSTEAFF.

CDR3 amino acids: CASSLVLIQETQYF. CDR3 in DNA: TGCGCCAGCAGCTTGGTCTTAATTCAAGAGACCCAGTACTTC. The rearrangement uses TRBV5-1 and TRBJ2-5; D is unclear. Looked up from germline, CDR1 is SGHRS and CDR2 is YFSETQ. V lost 0 bases and J 2 bases, leaving 8 bases between the germline ends. CDR3 length: 14 amino acids.